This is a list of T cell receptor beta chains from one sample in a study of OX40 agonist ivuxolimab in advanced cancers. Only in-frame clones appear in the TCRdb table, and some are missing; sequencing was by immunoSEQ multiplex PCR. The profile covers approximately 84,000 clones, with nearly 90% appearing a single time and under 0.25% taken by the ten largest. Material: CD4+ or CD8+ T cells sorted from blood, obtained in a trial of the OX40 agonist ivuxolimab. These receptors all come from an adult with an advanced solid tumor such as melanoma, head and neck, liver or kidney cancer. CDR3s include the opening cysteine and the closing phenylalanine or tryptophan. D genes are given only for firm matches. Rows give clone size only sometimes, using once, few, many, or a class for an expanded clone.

TGTGCCAGTAGAAGGGGTTCCTCTAATGAAAAACTGTTTTTT CASRRGSSNEKLFF TRBV19 few TRBJ1-4 -
TGTGCCAGTAGTTACGGGTCGGGGTCCCTCCACTTT CASSYGSGSLHF TRBV19 - TRBJ1-6 -
TGTGCCAGCTCCCAGGTAGGTTTGGGAGGCACTGAAGCTTTCTTT CASSQVGLGGTEAFF TRBV19 - TRBJ1-1 -
TGTGCCAGCAGTCTAGACAGGGGGAACACTGAAGCTTTCTTT CASSLDRGNTEAFF TRBV2 - TRBJ1-1 TRBD1
TGTGCCAGCGCGCGGGATGGGTATGGCTACACCTTC CASARDGYGYTF TRBV6-6 - TRBJ1-2 -
TGTGCCTGGACCATAACAGGGAAAGGAACTGAAGCTTTCTTT CAWTITGKGTEAFF TRBV30 - TRBJ1-1 -
TGTGCCAGCAGTTACGGGGACAGCCGAAACACCATATATTTT CASSYGDSRNTIYF TRBV6-5 - TRBJ1-3 TRBD1
TGTGCCAGCAGCCTCTACCCGACTAGCGGAGCCTACAATGAGCAGTTCTTC CASSLYPTSGAYNEQFF TRBV4-2 - TRBJ2-1 TRBD2
TGTGCCAGCAGCTCAAGCGGTTTTCCCCACACCGAGCAGTTCTTC CASSSSGFPHTEQFF TRBV7-3 - TRBJ2-1 -
TGTGCCAGCAGTGATACCCAGACTAGCGGAGTCGTAGATACGCAGTATTTT CASSDTQTSGVVDTQYF TRBV25-1 - TRBJ2-3 TRBD2
TGCGCCAGCAGCCAAGATGGGAGGACTAGCAGGGATACGCAGTATTTT CASSQDGRTSRDTQYF TRBV4-1 - TRBJ2-3 TRBD2
TGTGCCAGCAGTCCTACGGGACAGGTCCAGCCCCAGCATTTT CASSPTGQVQPQHF TRBV2 - TRBJ1-5 TRBD1
TGTGCCAGCAGCGCCCGCAGGGTAAGGGACCCTAGTGAAAAACTGTTTTTT CASSARRVRDPSEKLFF TRBV7-9 once TRBJ1-4 -
TGTGCCAGCAGGACAGGTTCCGCACTCCGCGGAAACACCATATATTTT CASRTGSALRGNTIYF TRBV2 - TRBJ1-3 -
TGTGCCAGCAGCTTGTGGGGGTCGACAGGGGGCGCCGATAGCAATCAGCCCCAGCATTTT CASSLWGSTGGADSNQPQHF TRBV5-5 - TRBJ1-5 TRBD1
TGTGCCATCAGTGAGGGACAGTATGGCTACACCTTC CAISEGQYGYTF TRBV10-3 - TRBJ1-2 -
TGTGCCAGCAGCCAATCAGGTAGCAATCAGCCCCAGCATTTT CASSQSGSNQPQHF TRBV14 - TRBJ1-5 -
TGCGCCAGCAAATTCGAGGGGACTAGCGGAAACAATGAGCAGTTCTTC CASKFEGTSGNNEQFF TRBV4-1 - TRBJ2-1 TRBD2
TGTGCCAGCAGCCCATGGGACAGAAACTATGGCTACACCTTC CASSPWDRNYGYTF TRBV7-9 - TRBJ1-2 TRBD1
TGCAGCGTTCGGGAGGGACTAGGTTCACCCCTCCACTTT CSVREGLGSPLHF TRBV29-1 - TRBJ1-6 -
TGTGCCAGTAGTACCCGGACAGTAAGGAGCACCGGGGAGCTGTTTTTT CASSTRTVRSTGELFF TRBV19 - TRBJ2-2 -
TGCGCCAGCAGCCATGAAGGGGGCGGCTACACCTTC CASSHEGGGYTF TRBV4-3 - TRBJ1-2 TRBD1
TGTGCCACCAGCAGAGGACAGGGCCAAGAGACCCAGTACTTC CATSRGQGQETQYF TRBV15 - TRBJ2-5 TRBD1
TGTGCCAGCAGCCCCGACAGGGGGGGCTCCTTAGAAGCTTTCTTT CASSPDRGGSLEAFF TRBV6-5 - TRBJ1-1 TRBD1
TGTGCCAGTAGGGACAAGGCCGACACCGGGGAGCTGTTTTTT CASRDKADTGELFF TRBV19 - TRBJ2-2 -
TGTGCCAGCAGTTCAGGAGCTTACACCATATATTTT CASSSGAYTIYF TRBV6-6 - TRBJ1-3 -
TGTGCCTGGAGTGACCGGGGGGACGCGTTCTTC CAWSDRGDAFF TRBV30 - TRBJ2-1 TRBD2
TGTGCCAGTAGTACAAATGGACAGCGCTACTATGGCTACACCTTC CASSTNGQRYYGYTF TRBV19 - TRBJ1-2 -
TGTGCCAGCAGTGAATACCGGGGAGCTAACTATGGCTACACCTTC CASSEYRGANYGYTF TRBV6-1 - TRBJ1-2 -
TGTGCCAGCAGCGTGACTAACACTGAAGCTTTCTTT CASSVTNTEAFF TRBV6-1 - TRBJ1-1 -
TGTGCCAGTTCAACTAGCGGAGAGACCCAGTACTTC CASSTSGETQYF TRBV6-5 - TRBJ2-5 TRBD2
TGTGCCGGATCGCGGGGGAAGGACACTGAAGCTTTCTTT CAGSRGKDTEAFF TRBV9 few TRBJ1-1 -
TGTGCCAGCAGCGTAGCGGGGGCTACAGATACGCAGTATTTT CASSVAGATDTQYF TRBV11-3 - TRBJ2-3 TRBD2
TGTGCCAGCAGTGAGGTAGGGGTTTACGGCTACACCTTC CASSEVGVYGYTF TRBV2 - TRBJ1-2 -
TGTGCCAGCAGCTTAGCCACAGCAGGGGCTTTCTTT CASSLATAGAFF TRBV7-9 few TRBJ1-1 -
TGCGCCAGCAGTCAATCCCCGGGGGAGACCCAGTACTTC CASSQSPGETQYF TRBV5-1 - TRBJ2-5 -
TGTGCCAGCAGCCCCCGGGGTACTAGCGGAGCCTACGAGCAGTACTTC CASSPRGTSGAYEQYF TRBV7-2 - TRBJ2-7 TRBD2
TGTGCCAGCACACTTTTGAGGACTGAAAAACTGTTTTTT CASTLLRTEKLFF TRBV2 - TRBJ1-4 -
TGTGCCAGCAGCTCTGGGGGCTCCTATAATTCACCCCTCCACTTT CASSSGGSYNSPLHF TRBV11-1 - TRBJ1-6 -
TGCGCCAGCAGCCAAGATTTGGGGCCGGGAGTGGTTGGGGAGCTGTTTTTT CASSQDLGPGVVGELFF TRBV4-3 once TRBJ2-2 -
TGTGCCAGCAGCGCCCGCGGGTCTCCTCGGGACACTGAAGCTTTCTTT CASSARGSPRDTEAFF TRBV9 - TRBJ1-1 -
TGTGCCAGCAGTGAAGTGGCCTCCACAGATACGCAGTATTTT CASSEVASTDTQYF TRBV6-1 - TRBJ2-3 -
TGTGCCAGTAGTCCACCCGCCGGGTTCCACAATCAGCCCCAGCATTTT CASSPPAGFHNQPQHF TRBV19 - TRBJ1-5 -
TGTGCCAGCAGCCCGCTAATTAGCGGTGGCACCGGGGAGCTGTTTTTT CASSPLISGGTGELFF TRBV9 - TRBJ2-2 -
TGCGCCAGCAGCTTGAGTCAGGGTGGGACCGGGGAGCTGTTTTTT CASSLSQGGTGELFF TRBV5-1 - TRBJ2-2 -
TGTGCCAGCACCGGGTGGGGCGGAACCAATCAGCCCCAGCATTTT CASTGWGGTNQPQHF TRBV28 - TRBJ1-5 -
TGTGCCAGCTCACCGGCGGGACAGGGGAACTATGGCTACACCTTC CASSPAGQGNYGYTF TRBV18 - TRBJ1-2 TRBD1
TGTGCCAGCAGTGCGCCCAGGGTGGATAGCAATCAGCCCCAGCATTTT CASSAPRVDSNQPQHF TRBV6-1 few TRBJ1-5 -
TGTGCCAGCAGCTTACTAGCGGGAGACCTATCCGGCAAAAACATTCAGTACTTC CASSLLAGDLSGKNIQYF TRBV7-2 - TRBJ2-4 TRBD2
TGTGCCAGCAGCGAAACAGGGAATGATGGTCAGCCCCAGCATTTT CASSETGNDGQPQHF TRBV11-3 - TRBJ1-5 -